This T cell receptor (beta chain) was obtained from a study of T cells after yellow fever vaccination. The CDR3 is made up of 15 amino acids. The germline V gene has CDR1 MNHNS and CDR2 SASEGT. A note on this clonotype: Its target is not known. The junction and the germline gene differ at one end; a read error may be behind it.

TCR cDNA, made by 5'RACE template switching, carried an added universal primer site and UMIs. MiXCR was run by TCRdb on the 5' RACE reads, yielding one entry per CDR3 protein. Among 200,000 to 300,000 distinct CDR3 sequences listed, around 6.7% were seen once. Study-wide results and caveats: A secondary response was less intense yet reached its peak sooner, at day 5 versus 15.

This chain links TRBV6-1 with TRBJ1-2, with a possible D match to TRBD1 (5 bases). The TCR comes from a man aged 25-45 years who received the YFV17D yellow fever vaccine. The specimen was CD4+ T cells sorted from PBMCs, collected on the day of the yellow fever booster vaccination. The CDR3 DNA reads TGTACCAGCAGTGGGGCCTCCCAACTCTCGGGAGGCTACACCTTC. It yields the protein CTSSGASQLSGGYTF.